Shown below are 2 T cell receptor beta chains from a single sample sequenced in a study of low-dose radiotherapy and immunotherapy resistance in tumors. Primers used for first-strand cDNA, a TRAV- and TRBV-specific set, covered both alpha and beta chains. A constant-region primer paired with the V-primer adapter amplified TCRs over about 19 PCR cycles. MiXCR was run by TCRdb on the reads, yielding one entry per CDR3 protein. The sample lists tens of thousands of distinct CDR3 sequences; 17% were seen once. Time point noted: after trial treatment. Documented treatment: LDRT plus nivolumab, ipilimumab, low-dose cyclophosphamide and aspirin (RACIN trial). Here the sequenced sample was PBMCs, taken after low-dose radiotherapy plus immunotherapy. These receptors were taken from a male donor with prostate cancer.

This clonotype was recorded at least ten times. This sequence joins TRBV28 and TRBJ2-7; D is unclear. This CDR3 comprises 14 residues. Trimming left V 3 bases short and J 0 bases short, with 9 bases between. Germline V gene sequence: CDR1 MDHEN, CDR2 SYDVKM. The DNA for the CDR3 is TGTGCCAGCAGTTTGCTCCGGACCTCCTACGAGCAGTACTTC. Protein product: CASSLLRTSYEQYF.

This clonotype has a count of ten or more. The chain has TRBV28 and TRBJ1-2, with a tentative D call TRBD1 (6 bases). The CDR3 is 15 amino acids. The V gene lost 5 bases and the J gene lost 0 bases, with 13 bases spanning the gap. Germline V lookup: CDR1 MDHEN, CDR2 SYDVKM. The CDR3 nucleotides are TGTGCCAGCAGTGGCGAGGGACAAGCTAACTATGGCTACACCTTC. Translated: CASSGEGQANYGYTF.